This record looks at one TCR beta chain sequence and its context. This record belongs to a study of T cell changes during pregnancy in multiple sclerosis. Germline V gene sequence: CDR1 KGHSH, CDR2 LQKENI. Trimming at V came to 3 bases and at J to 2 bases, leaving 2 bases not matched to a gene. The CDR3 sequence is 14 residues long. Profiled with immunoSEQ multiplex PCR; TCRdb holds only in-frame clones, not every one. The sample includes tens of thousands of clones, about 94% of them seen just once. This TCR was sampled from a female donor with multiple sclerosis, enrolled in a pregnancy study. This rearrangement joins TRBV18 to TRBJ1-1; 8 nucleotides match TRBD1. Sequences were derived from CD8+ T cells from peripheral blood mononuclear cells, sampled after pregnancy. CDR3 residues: CASSPTGVNTEAFF. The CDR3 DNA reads TGTGCCAGCTCACCGACAGGGGTAAACACTGAAGCTTTCTTT.